This T cell receptor beta chain was identified in a study of siplizumab effects on memory and regulatory T cells. Study-wide results and caveats: Only a minor fraction of alloreactive clones mapped to unstimulated subsets. Memory cells seemed less diverse than naive T cells, which also seemed major contributors to the alloresponse.

With 1 base clipped from V and 6 bases from J, the junction kept 4 bases outside the gene matches. The CDR3 totals 15 residues. In germline, CDR1 is SGHRS, CDR2 YFSETQ. The repertoire was sequenced with immunoSEQ multiplex PCR; TCRdb's copy has only in-frame clones and lacks some. The data show around 110,000 clones, around 94% seen once. As for this clone: The antigen remains undetermined.

The rearrangement uses TRBV5-1 and TRBJ2-1; TRBD2 aligns across 10 bases. The sequencing input was non-Treg CD4+ T cells sorted from blood. This TCR was recovered from a human donor in good health. The DNA for the CDR3 is TGCGCCAGCAGCTTGTCGAGACTAGCGGGCAATGAGCAGTTCTTC. Translated: CASSLSRLAGNEQFF.